Reported below is one T cell receptor beta chain. Its target is unknown. Amplified TCR beta CDR3 regions came from RNA transcripts. Researchers ran a first-round RT-PCR on the TCR CDR3 using the HTBI primer set. Via MiXCR, TCRdb re-called the multiplex PCR reads, giving one row per CDR3 protein. Altogether 300,000 to 500,000 distinct CDR3 sequences are present, around 15% being singletons, with the ten largest covering around 27%. The sample belongs to a study of T cells in Graves' hyperthyroidism and ophthalmopathy. Study-level information: Specimen type is peripheral blood, collected at initial diagnosis prior to any treatment.

J was trimmed by 3 bases and V by 6 bases; bases with no gene match: 4. The CDR3 runs to 13 residues. Germline CDR1 MNHEY, CDR2 SMNVEV (reference sequence). Notes on the study in general: Most expanded thyroid clonotypes above 0.001 recurred in blood.

The sequence came from a man between 50 and 59 years old with Graves' ophthalmopathy. The source material was blood. The gene calls are TRBV27 and TRBJ1-1; 7 nucleotides line up with TRBD1. The CDR3, as DNA: TGTGCCAGCAGCAAAACAGGGGACACTGAAGCTTTCTTT. This translates into CASSKTGDTEAFF.